This passage covers 8 T cell receptor beta chains from one sample sequenced in a study of cytomegalovirus exposure and HLA in healthy donors. Primers included in the PCR were 60 Vbeta and 13 Jbeta primers. The repertoire was sequenced with immunoSEQ multiplex PCR; TCRdb's copy has only in-frame clones and lacks some. This sample has about 200,000 clones, with 70% to 90% found just once. The sequenced sample consisted of PBMCs. These receptors originate from a woman aged 30 to 39 in good health and CMV-seronegative.

To note about this clone: The sample carries other DNA sequences with the same CDR3. The chain uses TRBV9 and TRBJ2-7, with 8 bases lining up with TRBD2. The junction had 6 bases not matched to a gene; V was cut back by 0 bases and J by 4 bases. The germline V gene encodes CDR1 SGDLS and CDR2 YYNGEE. The CDR3 length is 15 residues. The CDR3 bases are TGTGCCAGCAGCGTAGGGGCGGGAGGTGGGTACGAGCAGTACTTC. This gives the protein CASSVGAGGGYEQYF.

This clone has a handful of counts. The chain combines TRBV5-1 with TRBJ1-2; D gene unclear. Per germline, CDR1 SGHRS and CDR2 YFSETQ. The length of the CDR3 is 14 residues. Trimming stripped 1 base from V and 1 base from J, with 8 bases between. The CDR3 coding sequence is TGCGCCAGCAGCTTGAGATCAGTTAACTATGGCTACACCTTC. It specifies CASSLRSVNYGYTF.

In this sample, this clone turned up a few times. This chain connects TRBV5-1 to TRBJ2-5, with 7 positions matching TRBD2. V dropped 4 bases and J dropped 8; count of bases not matched to a gene: 14. CDR1 and CDR2 (germline): SGHRS, YFSETQ. The CDR3 extends over 15 amino acids. The CDR3 DNA reads TGCGCCAGCAGCGTAGGCGGGAGCAAGGGGAGTACCCAGTACTTC. It encodes CASSVGGSKGSTQYF.

CDR3 region: CASSLTNAQGGDTQYF. The CDR3, as DNA: TGTGCCAGCAGTTTAACGAATGCACAGGGGGGTGATACGCAGTATTTT. V and J are TRBV28 and TRBJ2-3, with TRBD1 matching over 8 bases. CDR1 and CDR2 (germline): MDHEN, SYDVKM. V was clipped by 2 bases and J by 6 bases; unmatched bases: 10. The CDR3 is made up of 16 amino acids.

The rearrangement joins TRBV4-1 to TRBJ1-2; 11 bases match TRBD1. Germline trimming cut 4 bases from V and 2 bases from J; bases unmatched to any gene: 0. CDR1 MGHRA and CDR2 YSYEKL come from the germline V gene. The CDR3 is made up of 14 amino acids. In DNA form, the CDR3 reads TGCGCCAGCAGCCGGGACAGGGGGAACTATGGCTACACCTTC. Amino acid sequence: CASSRDRGNYGYTF.

This chain links TRBV9 with TRBJ2-5, with 7 bases fitting TRBD2. CDR1 and CDR2 from the germline V gene are SGDLS and YYNGEE. The V and J ends lost 0 bases and 5 bases, in that order; junction bases with no gene match: 7. This CDR3 comprises 15 residues. CDR3 in amino acids: CASSVGRGEGETQYF. CDR3 bases: TGTGCCAGCAGCGTAGGTCGGGGGGAGGGGGAGACCCAGTACTTC.

The genes are TRBV2 and TRBJ2-7; D is possibly TRBD1 (6 bases). Looked up from germline, CDR1 is SNHLY and CDR2 is FYNNEI. Trimming removed 6 bases at V and 5 bases at J, with 17 bases between. There are 14 residues in the CDR3. The CDR3 loop is CASRDPGQAHEQYF. In nucleotides, the CDR3 is TGTGCCAGCAGAGACCCGGGACAAGCTCACGAGCAGTACTTC.

The chain recombines TRBV4-2 with TRBJ1-1; 7 nucleotides agree with TRBD1. Germline CDR1 reads LGHNA; CDR2 reads YNFKEQ. The CDR3 is 14 amino acids. V trimming: 1 base; J trimming: 5 bases; junction bases outside the gene matches: 4. The CDR3 loop reads CASSQGGQLTEAFF. In DNA, the CDR3 is TGTGCCAGCAGCCAAGGGGGACAGTTGACTGAAGCTTTCTTT.